What follows are 29 T cell receptor beta chains derived from one specimen sequenced in a study of human T cells and chemical hapten exposure. A single record per CDR3 protein comes from TCRdb applying MiXCR to the RACE reads. The sample lists more than 90,000 distinct CDR3 sequences, approximately 10% occurring once. Time point here: patch test 1, 2 weeks after DPC sensitization. Treatment given: therapeutic diphenylcyclopropenone sensitization with weekly scalp DPC. The sequencing here drew on whole blood, taken in connection with sensitization to the hapten diphenylcyclopropenone (DPC). These receptors all stem from a man aged 40-49 years with alopecia areata. Some clones in this sample may be carry-over from other donors' samples.

This clonotype has more than one count but fewer than ten. The chain recombines TRBV4-2 with TRBJ2-2; D gene ambiguous. CDR3 size: 17 residues. The germline V gene has CDR1 LGHNA and CDR2 YNFKEQ. V lost 5 bases, J lost 1 base, and 17 bases lay in between. The CDR3 spells CASSKKSAALNTGELFF. DNA for the CDR3: TGTGCCAGCAGCAAGAAATCGGCGGCATTGAACACCGGGGAGCTGTTTTTT.

CDR3 DNA sequence: TGCAGTGCTAGCGGGGGGGGACAGGGAGAACACATTCAGTACTTC. Translating it yields CSASGGGQGEHIQYF. The chain combines TRBV20-1 with TRBJ2-4, with D possibly TRBD1 on 9 matching bases. Deletions cut 3 bases from V and 8 bases from J, with 20 bases between. The CDR3 is 15 residues long. Germline V CDR1 and CDR2: DFQATT, SNEGSKA (reference sequence).

The chain is built from TRBV20-1 and TRBJ2-3; D unclear. With 6 bases removed from V and 1 base from J, the gap between germline ends came to 8 bases. Germline V gene data show CDR1 as DFQATT and CDR2 as SNEGSKA (reference sequence). There are 12 residues in the CDR3. CDR3 in amino acids: CSAHPRTDTQYF. CDR3 nucleotide sequence: TGCAGTGCGCATCCCCGCACAGATACGCAGTATTTT.

This chain joins TRBV6-5 and TRBJ2-3; D call uncertain. Germline V gene data show CDR1 as MNHEY and CDR2 as SVGAGI. The CDR3 length is 11 residues. Trimming cost V 4 bases and J 7 bases, with 6 bases left between them. CDR3 residues: CASSWGNTQYF. The CDR3, as DNA: TGTGCCAGCAGTTGGGGAAATACGCAGTATTTT.

This rearrangement joins TRBV28 to TRBJ1-1; D possibly corresponds to TRBD1 (5 bases). CDR1 is MDHEN and CDR2 is SYDVKM in the germline V gene. Trimming shortened V by 1 base and J by 6 bases, and 15 bases separated the two germline ends. The CDR3 totals 15 residues. CDR3 loop: CASSLLRGNAAEAFF. The CDR3 DNA reads as TGTGCCAGCAGTTTATTGAGGGGTAACGCTGCTGAAGCTTTCTTT.

The chain employs TRBV7-2 and TRBJ1-4; no definite D call. The CDR3 covers 15 residues. Germline CDR1 reads SGHTA; CDR2 reads FQGNSA. Trimming stripped 2 bases from V and 2 bases from J, with 9 bases between. The CDR3: CASSLIPGTNEKLFF. Written as DNA, the CDR3 is TGTGCCAGCAGCTTAATTCCTGGGACTAATGAAAAACTGTTTTTT.

V is TRBV23-1 and J is TRBJ2-2; D not certain. TRBV23-1 is sorted into the ORF group, with uncertain function. The V end was cut by 4 bases, the J end by 4 bases, with 13 bases between. The length of the CDR3 is 15 residues. The CDR3 DNA reads TGCGCCAGCAGTCTACCCCACAATCTCACCGGGGAGCTGTTTTTT. This encodes CASSLPHNLTGELFF.

Ten or more counts support this clonotype. The chain couples TRBV10-3 to TRBJ2-1, with 13 bases lining up with TRBD2. J was trimmed by 7 bases and V by 6 bases; bases with no gene match: 9. Germline values: CDR1 ENHRY, CDR2 SYGVKD. CDR3 length: 16 residues. CDR3 DNA sequence: TGTGCCATCAGGGGAGGGACTAGCGGGAAGGAGAATGAGCAGTTCTTC. This codes for CAIRGGTSGKENEQFF.

This chain connects TRBV11-3 to TRBJ2-5; tentative D call: TRBD2 (6 bases). This CDR3 contains 15 residues. V lost 10 bases and J lost 5, with 23 bases in between. Germline V gene sequence: CDR1 SGHNT, CDR2 YENEEA. The CDR3 spells CAIAISPGLLETQYF. The CDR3 DNA reads as TGTGCCATCGCAATTTCACCGGGACTCTTGGAGACCCAGTACTTC.

The chain couples TRBV11-2 to TRBJ1-1; D call uncertain. V was trimmed by 9 bases and J by 1 base, leaving 18 bases between them. Germline V gives CDR1 SGHAT, CDR2 FQNNGV. The CDR3 has 15 residues. The chain's CDR3 is CARRLGWVSNTEAFF. Written as DNA, the CDR3 is TGTGCCAGAAGATTAGGATGGGTTTCGAACACTGAAGCTTTCTTT.

The chain employs TRBV7-2 and TRBJ2-5; D is ambiguous. The germline CDR1 and CDR2 sequences are SGHTA and FQGNSA. Trimming stripped 5 bases from V and 7 bases from J, with 14 bases between. This CDR3 comprises 13 residues. Here the CDR3 reads CASSQDLTGTQYF. In DNA form, the CDR3 reads TGTGCCAGCAGCCAGGACCTAACGGGGACCCAGTACTTC. The full variable domain, completed using reference TRBV7-2 and TRBJ2-5, is GAGVSQSPSNKVTEKGKDVELRCDPISGHTALYWYRQSLGQGLEFLIYFQGNSAPDKSGLPSDRFSAERTGGSVSTLTIQRTQQEDSAVYLCASSQDLTGTQYFGPGTRLLVL.

The J gene is TRBJ2-2, the V gene TRBV2, with a weak D call TRBD2 (6 bases). Deletions cut 6 bases from V and 4 bases from J, with 12 bases between. Germline CDR1 SNHLY, CDR2 FYNNEI. The CDR3 sequence is 14 residues long. CDR3 amino acids: CASSLLAATGELFF. DNA of the CDR3: TGTGCCAGCAGCCTGTTAGCGGCCACCGGGGAGCTGTTTTTT.

This chain links TRBV7-3 with TRBJ2-3; 14 bases align to TRBD2. This CDR3 is built from 16 residues. Trimming cost V 4 bases and J 4 bases; bases outside gene matches: 4. CDR1 is SGHTA, CDR2 FQGTGA, per germline. The CDR3 reads CASSSGLAGGADTQYF. CDR3 DNA: TGTGCCAGCAGCTCTGGACTAGCGGGAGGTGCAGATACGCAGTATTTT.

The chain recombines TRBV29-1 with TRBJ1-3; TRBD1 matches 7 bases. The trim removed 3 bases at V and 4 bases at J, leaving 6 bases unmatched. Germline V gene lookup returns CDR1 SQVTM and CDR2 ANQGSEA. CDR3 length equals 14 residues. CDR3 sequence: CSVDSGTVGNTIYF. The CDR3 DNA follows: TGCAGCGTTGACTCTGGGACAGTAGGAAACACCATATATTTT.

This clonotype was observed at least ten times. The rearrangement joins TRBV2 to TRBJ1-1; D is unclear. The V end was cut by 2 bases, the J end by 4 bases, with 17 bases between. Per the germline V gene, CDR1 is SNHLY and CDR2 is FYNNEI. The CDR3 consists of 16 residues. The CDR3 protein is CASSETPRGPGTEAFF. DNA for the CDR3: TGTGCCAGCAGTGAAACCCCTAGAGGGCCGGGCACTGAAGCTTTCTTT.

The V call is TRBV5-5, the J call TRBJ2-1, with 7 bases lining up with TRBD1. CDR1 is SGHKS, CDR2 YYEKEE, per germline (reference sequence). With 1 base clipped from V and 14 bases from J, the junction kept 12 bases outside the gene matches. The CDR3 consists of 14 residues. CDR3 amino acids: CASSLPGQVPFEFF. DNA of the CDR3: TGTGCCAGCAGCTTGCCCGGACAGGTCCCTTTCGAGTTCTTC.

This clonotype occurred many times. V is TRBV7-2 and J is TRBJ2-1; 8 bases line up with TRBD2. The CDR3 contains 13 residues. Trimming cost V 5 bases and J 10 bases; bases outside gene matches: 7. The germline CDR1 and CDR2 sequences are SGHTA and FQGNSA. The DNA of the CDR3 is TGTGCCAGCAGCCCCGGACTAGCTAGGGAGCAGTTCTTC. Its translation: CASSPGLAREQFF.

The chain couples TRBV7-8 to TRBJ2-5; TRBD2 matches 11 bases. V was clipped by 3 bases and J by 1 base; unmatched bases: 4. This CDR3 is 16 amino acids long. Germline values: CDR1 SGHVS, CDR2 FQNEAQ. This CDR3 reads CASSLGLAVIQETQYF. DNA for the CDR3: TGTGCCAGCAGCTTGGGACTAGCGGTAATCCAAGAGACCCAGTACTTC.

This clonotype occurred many times. V usage is TRBV9 and J usage is TRBJ1-3; D is unresolved. Germline V CDR1 and CDR2: SGDLS, YYNGEE. V was trimmed by 0 bases and J by 0 bases, leaving 7 bases between them. CDR3 length: 15 residues. In DNA, the CDR3 is TGTGCCAGCAGCGTAGGAGATCTCTCTGGAAACACCATATATTTT. This sequence encodes CASSVGDLSGNTIYF.

This clonotype was found many times. The chain is built from TRBV7-2 and TRBJ1-4; D might be TRBD1 (6 bases). The germline V and J ends were trimmed by 3 bases and 13 bases, with 15 bases remaining between them. Germline-derived CDR1 and CDR2 are SGHTA and FQGNSA. There are 13 residues in the CDR3. CDR3 sequence reads: CASSFGLSRGLFF. The CDR3 nucleotides are TGTGCCAGCAGCTTTGGACTCTCCAGGGGACTGTTTTTT.

The CDR3 sequence is CASSLTYNEQFF. The DNA of the CDR3 is TGTGCCAGCAGCCTCACTTACAATGAGCAGTTCTTC. This chain joins TRBV3-1 and TRBJ2-1; D is uncertain. Germline CDR1 LGHDT, CDR2 YNNKEL (reference sequence). Trimming stripped 4 bases from V and 4 bases from J, with 5 bases between. The CDR3 is 12 residues long.

In its sample, this clonotype was seen a few times. The chain recombines TRBV10-3 with TRBJ1-3; D perhaps matches TRBD1 (5 bases). This CDR3 is built from 14 residues. From germline, CDR1 is ENHRY and CDR2 SYGVKD. V dropped 3 bases and J dropped 4 bases, with 10 bases sitting between them. DNA for the CDR3: TGTGCCATCAGTGAACAGGTCTTCGGAAACACCATATATTTT. Encoded protein: CAISEQVFGNTIYF.

The V gene is TRBV9, the J gene TRBJ1-6; TRBD1 aligns across 7 bases. The CDR3 runs 14 residues. V lost 3 bases, J lost 9 bases, and 6 bases stayed unmatched. Germline CDR1 reads SGDLS; CDR2 reads YYNGEE. DNA of the CDR3: TGTGCCAGCAGCGAGACCAGGGGGTGTTCACCCCTCCACTTT. Translated: CASSETRGCSPLHF.

The chain joins TRBV20-1 to TRBJ1-6, with 10 positions matching TRBD1. Germline CDR1 and CDR2: DFQATT and SNEGSKA (reference sequence). The CDR3 loop spans 13 amino acids. The J segment lost 10 bases and the V segment lost 3 bases, leaving 3 bases of the junction unmatched. In nucleotides, the CDR3 is TGCAGTGCTAGGGACAGGGGGGACTCACCCCTCCACTTT. Translated, it gives CSARDRGDSPLHF.

In this sample, this clonotype turned up a few times. The chain employs TRBV27 and TRBJ1-3, with 8 positions matching TRBD1. Germline lookup yields CDR1 MNHEY and CDR2 SMNVEV (reference sequence). The V and J ends lost 6 bases and 3 bases, in that order; junction bases with no gene match: 7. The CDR3 runs to 15 residues. The CDR3 region has the DNA TGTGCCAGCAGCCGGGCAGGGGGCTTTGGAAACACCATATATTTT. This translates into CASSRAGGFGNTIYF.

The chain joins TRBV28 to TRBJ2-7, with a possible D match to TRBD2 (6 bases). The germline V and J ends were trimmed by 8 bases and 2 bases, with 13 bases remaining between them. The CDR3 runs 13 residues. Germline-derived CDR1 and CDR2 are MDHEN and SYDVKM. CDR3 sequence (DNA): TGTGCCAGCGGACCCGGGAGAACCTACGAGCAGTACTTC. Encoded protein: CASGPGRTYEQYF.

The chain uses TRBV19 and TRBJ2-6, with D perhaps matching TRBD2 (7 bases). CDR1 is LNHDA, CDR2 SQIVND, per germline (reference sequence). The CDR3 length is 16 residues. Trimming removed 7 bases from V and 3 bases from J, with 16 bases in between. CDR3 DNA sequence: TGTGCCAGTACACAAAGGGGGGGAATTGGGGCCAACGTCCTGACTTTC. It specifies CASTQRGGIGANVLTF.

This chain uses TRBV29-1 with TRBJ1-5; a weak D match, TRBD1 (6 bases). Germline V gene data show CDR1 as SQVTM and CDR2 as ANQGSEA. CDR3 length: 12 residues. Trimming took 6 bases from V and 3 from J, leaving 9 bases between them. The CDR3 DNA follows: TGCAGCGTACGGGACACCAATCAGCCCCAGCATTTT. Protein sequence: CSVRDTNQPQHF. Full variable domain (outside the CDR3, taken from reference TRBV29-1 and TRBJ1-5): SAVISQKPSRDICQRGTSLTIQCQVDSQVTMMFWYRQQPGQSLTLIATANQGSEATYESGFVIDKFPISRPNLTFSTLTVSNMSPEDSSIYLCSVRDTNQPQHFGDGTRLSIL.

The table lists this clonotype with many counts. The rearrangement joins TRBV9 to TRBJ2-2; TRBD1 agrees at 7 bases. The CDR3 runs to 16 residues. Germline CDR1 reads SGDLS; CDR2 reads YYNGEE. V gave up 6 bases and J gave up 8 bases; unmatched junction bases: 16. The CDR3 protein is CASTMGQKFSKGELFF. CDR3 bases: TGTGCCAGCACCATGGGACAGAAATTTTCGAAAGGGGAGCTGTTTTTT.